These 13 T cell receptor beta chains came from one sample sequenced in a study of shared clonotypes between healthy human individuals. TCRdb's copy holds only in-frame clones and misses some; the assay was immunoSEQ multiplex PCR. The data show about 95,000 clones, under 70% seen once. Sequences were obtained from memory CD8+ T cells sorted from blood. Specified subset: CD45RO+ cells pooled with CCR7-negative TemRA cells. The receptors were sampled from a man aged 25 to 40 in good health.

The chain is built from TRBV19 and TRBJ2-1; 7 bases align to TRBD1. Trimming cost V 2 bases and J 2 bases; bases outside gene matches: 3. The CDR3 totals 15 residues. Germline V gene sequence: CDR1 LNHDA, CDR2 SQIVND (reference sequence). CDR3 residues: CASSIWDSAYNEQFF. The CDR3, as DNA: TGTGCCAGTAGTATATGGGACAGTGCCTACAATGAGCAGTTCTTC.

The chain combines TRBV5-5 with TRBJ2-7; 7 nucleotides align to TRBD2. CDR1 is SGHKS, CDR2 YYEKEE, per germline (reference sequence). The CDR3 consists of 16 residues. V shed 0 bases, J shed 1 base, and the junction held 7 bases outside the gene matches. CDR3 in DNA: TGTGCCAGCAGCTTGGTTGCCTGGGGACTATCCTACGAGCAGTACTTC. This codes for CASSLVAWGLSYEQYF.

CDR3 nucleotides: TGTGCCAGCAGCTCATGGACCACAGATACGCAGTATTTT. Its protein is CASSSWTTDTQYF. This chain connects TRBV11-2 to TRBJ2-3, with D hard to call. The ends were cut back, 4 bases at V and 2 bases at J, with 7 bases in the middle. The CDR3 is 13 amino acids. Germline CDR1 and CDR2: SGHAT and FQNNGV.

V is TRBV27 and J is TRBJ2-1, with D perhaps matching TRBD1 or TRBD2 (5 bases each). The CDR3 length is 14 residues. Germline-derived CDR1 and CDR2 are MNHEY and SMNVEV (reference sequence). V shed 2 bases and J shed 4 bases, with 9 bases lying between them. The CDR3 DNA reads TGTGCCAGCAGTTTACAGGGACGGTACAATGAGCAGTTCTTC. This gives the protein CASSLQGRYNEQFF.

J is TRBJ1-1 and V is TRBV7-9; D not certain. From germline, CDR1 is SEHNR and CDR2 FQNEAQ (reference sequence). V was clipped by 3 bases and J by 1 base, with 3 bases between them. The CDR3 covers 12 residues. This CDR3 is CASSFTNTEAFF. Here the CDR3 DNA reads TGTGCCAGCAGCTTTACGAACACTGAAGCTTTCTTT.

The chain joins TRBV5-4 to TRBJ2-1, with 11 bases matching TRBD2. With V trimmed by 4 bases and J by 9 bases, 9 bases remained unmatched. This CDR3 comprises 15 residues. Per germline, CDR1 SGHNT and CDR2 YYREEE (reference sequence). CDR3 residues: CASSIAGGPRVEQFF. DNA of the CDR3: TGTGCCAGCAGCATAGCGGGAGGGCCTCGGGTTGAGCAGTTCTTC.

For this clone: This sequence may be a read error, since a much larger clone differs from it by one base. The chain has TRBV15 and TRBJ1-5; D is possibly TRBD1 (5 bases). Trimming removed 4 bases from V and 8 bases from J, with 21 bases in between. CDR3 length equals 16 residues. Germline CDR1 is LNHNV and CDR2 is YYDKDF (reference sequence). The CDR3 loop is CATSKETVDRVKPQHF. CDR3 nucleotide sequence: TGTGCCACCAGCAAAGAAACGGTAGACAGAGTTAAGCCCCAGCATTTT.

The V call is TRBV28, the J call TRBJ2-1; maybe TRBD1 (5 bases). CDR3 length: 14 amino acids. Germline V CDR1 and CDR2: MDHEN, SYDVKM. The V end was cut by 5 bases, the J end by 7 bases, with 15 bases between. CDR3 bases: TGTGCCAGCAGTACCCTACTGAGACAGAATGAGCAGTTCTTC. It is translated as CASSTLLRQNEQFF.

This rearrangement joins TRBV7-9 to TRBJ2-2; 7 bases fit TRBD1. Germline CDR1 reads SEHNR; CDR2 reads FQNEAQ (reference sequence). This CDR3 is 15 amino acids long. Trimming at V came to 4 bases and at J to 4 bases, leaving 6 bases not matched to a gene. The CDR3 DNA follows: TGTGCCAGCAGCTCGGGACAGAGTAGCACCGGGGAGCTGTTTTTT. It codes for CASSSGQSSTGELFF.

The chain carries TRBV4-1 and TRBJ1-1; unclear D gene. The germline V gene has CDR1 MGHRA and CDR2 YSYEKL. V dropped 4 bases and J dropped 2 bases, with 5 bases sitting between them. This CDR3 contains 12 residues. The CDR3 coding sequence is TGCGCCAGCAGCCCTAGCAACACTGAAGCTTTCTTT. This codes for CASSPSNTEAFF.

The rearrangement joins TRBV6-6 to TRBJ2-2; 7 nucleotides match TRBD1. Germline lookup yields CDR1 MNHNY and CDR2 SVGAGI (reference sequence). CDR3 length: 16 amino acids. The junction had 7 bases not matched to a gene; V was cut back by 0 bases and J by 6 bases. This chain's CDR3 is CASSYSWDRRPGELFF. The CDR3, as DNA: TGTGCCAGCAGTTACTCGTGGGACAGACGCCCCGGGGAGCTGTTTTTT.

The chain couples TRBV4-1 to TRBJ2-3, with unresolved D. This CDR3 is built from 13 residues. The V end lost 0 bases, the J end lost 8 bases, and 9 bases lay between the germline ends. In germline, CDR1 is MGHRA, CDR2 YSYEKL. In DNA, the CDR3 is TGCGCCAGCAGCCAAGAAGAGAGTGGTACGCAGTATTTT. Translation: CASSQEESGTQYF.

The chain has TRBV10-3 and TRBJ2-3; 7 bases line up with TRBD1. Germline CDR1 reads ENHRY; CDR2 reads SYGVKD. Trimming removed 9 bases from V and 1 base from J; junction bases left unmatched: 10. The CDR3 extends over 15 amino acids. The CDR3 bases are TGTGCCATGGCATTGCGAACAGGGGGCACAGATACGCAGTATTTT. Translating gives CAMALRTGGTDTQYF.